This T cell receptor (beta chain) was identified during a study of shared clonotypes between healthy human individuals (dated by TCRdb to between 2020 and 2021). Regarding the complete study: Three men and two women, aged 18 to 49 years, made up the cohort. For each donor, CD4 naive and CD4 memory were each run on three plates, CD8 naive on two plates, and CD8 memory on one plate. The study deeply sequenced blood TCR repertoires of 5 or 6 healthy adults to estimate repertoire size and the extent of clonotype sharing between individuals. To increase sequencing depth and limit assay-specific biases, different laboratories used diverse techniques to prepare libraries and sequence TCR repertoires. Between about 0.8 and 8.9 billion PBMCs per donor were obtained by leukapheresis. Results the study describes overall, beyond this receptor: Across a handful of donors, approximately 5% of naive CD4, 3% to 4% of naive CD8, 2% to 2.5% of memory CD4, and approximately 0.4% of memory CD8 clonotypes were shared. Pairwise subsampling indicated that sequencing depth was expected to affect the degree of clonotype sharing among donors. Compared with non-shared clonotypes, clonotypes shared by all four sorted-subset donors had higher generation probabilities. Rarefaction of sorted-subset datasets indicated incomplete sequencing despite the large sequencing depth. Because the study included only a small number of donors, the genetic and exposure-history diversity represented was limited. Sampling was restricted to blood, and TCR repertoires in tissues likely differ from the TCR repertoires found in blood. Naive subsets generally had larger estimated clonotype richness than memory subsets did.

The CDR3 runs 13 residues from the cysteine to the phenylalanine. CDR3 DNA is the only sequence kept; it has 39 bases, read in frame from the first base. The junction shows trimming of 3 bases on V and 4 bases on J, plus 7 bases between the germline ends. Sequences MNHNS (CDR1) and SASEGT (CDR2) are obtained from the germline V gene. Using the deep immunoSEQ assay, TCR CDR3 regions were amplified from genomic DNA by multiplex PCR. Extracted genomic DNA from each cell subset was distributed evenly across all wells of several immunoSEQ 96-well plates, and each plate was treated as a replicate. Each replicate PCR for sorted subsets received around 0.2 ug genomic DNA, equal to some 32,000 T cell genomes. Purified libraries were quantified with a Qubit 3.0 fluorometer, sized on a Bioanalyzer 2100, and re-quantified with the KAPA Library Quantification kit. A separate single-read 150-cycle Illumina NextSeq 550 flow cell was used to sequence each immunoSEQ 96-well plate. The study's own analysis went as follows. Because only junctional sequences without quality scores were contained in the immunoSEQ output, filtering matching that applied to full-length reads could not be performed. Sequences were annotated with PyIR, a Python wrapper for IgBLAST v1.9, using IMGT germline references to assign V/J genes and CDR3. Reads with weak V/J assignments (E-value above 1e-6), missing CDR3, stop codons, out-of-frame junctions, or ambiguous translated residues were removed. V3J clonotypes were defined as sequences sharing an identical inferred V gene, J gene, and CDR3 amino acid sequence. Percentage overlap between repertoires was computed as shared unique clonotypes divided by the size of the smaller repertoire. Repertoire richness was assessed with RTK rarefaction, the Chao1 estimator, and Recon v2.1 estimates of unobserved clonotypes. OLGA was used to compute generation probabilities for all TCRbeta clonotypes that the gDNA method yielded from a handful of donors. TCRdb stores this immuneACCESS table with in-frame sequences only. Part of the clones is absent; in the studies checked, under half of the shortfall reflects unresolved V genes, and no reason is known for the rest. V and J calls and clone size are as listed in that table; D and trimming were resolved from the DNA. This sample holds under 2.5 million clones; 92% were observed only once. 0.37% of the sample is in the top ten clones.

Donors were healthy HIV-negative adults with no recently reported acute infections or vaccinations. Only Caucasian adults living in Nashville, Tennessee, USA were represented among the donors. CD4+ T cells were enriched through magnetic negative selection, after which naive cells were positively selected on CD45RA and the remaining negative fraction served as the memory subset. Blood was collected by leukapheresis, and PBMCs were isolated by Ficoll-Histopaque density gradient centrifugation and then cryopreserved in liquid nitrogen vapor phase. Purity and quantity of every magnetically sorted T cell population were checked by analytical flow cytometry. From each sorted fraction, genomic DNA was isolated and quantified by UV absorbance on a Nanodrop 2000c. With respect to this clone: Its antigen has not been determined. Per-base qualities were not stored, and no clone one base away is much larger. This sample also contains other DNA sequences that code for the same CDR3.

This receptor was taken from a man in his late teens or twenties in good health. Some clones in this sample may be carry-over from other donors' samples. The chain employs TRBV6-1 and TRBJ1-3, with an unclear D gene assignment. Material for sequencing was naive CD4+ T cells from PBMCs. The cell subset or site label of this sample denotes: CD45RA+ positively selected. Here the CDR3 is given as CASSESGGNTIYF. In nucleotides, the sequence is TGTGCCAGCAGTGAGTCGGGGGGAAACACCATATATTTT.